Listed below are T cell receptor beta chains from one sample, sequenced in a study of long-term antiretroviral therapy in people with HIV. Libraries were prepared by immunoSEQ multiplex PCR; TCRdb keeps only in-frame clonotypes and omits some of them. Seen here are approximately 18,000 clones, 65% to 85% observed once, and the top ten hold over 3.5%. Sequencing was performed on unsorted PBMCs, taken 0.1 years before starting antiretroviral therapy. Receptor source: a man aged 18-30 years with HIV. CDR3s include the opening cysteine and the closing phenylalanine or tryptophan. A D gene is named only where the DNA matches it firmly. The size entry is marked missing in some rows and otherwise reads once, few, many or a size class.

TRBV7-2,TRBJ1-1,NA,TRBD1,TGTGCCAGCAGCCTAAGGACAGGGCAAGCTTTCTTT,CASSLRTGQAFF
TRBV7-9,TRBJ2-5,NA,TRBD2,TGTGCCAGCAGCCTTAGAGCGGGAGGGATTCAAGAGACCCAGTACTTC,CASSLRAGGIQETQYF
TRBV4-2,TRBJ2-1,few,TRBD2,TGTGCCAGCAGCCAAGCGGGGGGGTTTAGCTCCTACAATGAGCAGTTCTTC,CASSQAGGFSSYNEQFF
TRBV21-1,TRBJ2-3,NA,NA,TGTGCCAGCAGCAAAAGCCGGCAGGATTCTAGCACAGATACGCAGTATTTT,CASSKSRQDSSTDTQYF
TRBV28,TRBJ1-2,NA,NA,TGTGCCAGCAAGCCACGCAGGGTACAATATGGCTACACCTTC,CASKPRRVQYGYTF
TRBV19,TRBJ2-3,once,NA,TGTGCCAGTAGGGGGGGGCGACGGGGAGATACGCAGTATTTT,CASRGGRRGDTQYF
TRBV27,TRBJ2-1,NA,TRBD2,TGTGCCAGCAGTCCCCGGACTAGCGCCTTCAATGAGCAGTTCTTC,CASSPRTSAFNEQFF
TRBV10-3,TRBJ2-7,NA,TRBD2,TGTGCCATCAGTCCCGCGGGGGAGAATCGCTACGAGCAGTACTTC,CAISPAGENRYEQYF
TRBV7-6,TRBJ2-7,NA,TRBD2,TGTGCCAGCAGCTTATTTAGCGGGGGGGACTACGAGCAGTACTTC,CASSLFSGGDYEQYF
TRBV6-6,TRBJ2-7,NA,TRBD1,TGTGCCAGCAGTCCGACAGGGTCGGGATACGAGCAGTACTTC,CASSPTGSGYEQYF
TRBV5-1,TRBJ1-3,NA,NA,TGCGCCAGCAGCGGGGGAAACACCATATATTTT,CASSGGNTIYF
TRBV29-1,TRBJ2-1,NA,NA,TGCAGCGTTGAAGTAGGGGCAGGAGACGGGCAGTTCTTC,CSVEVGAGDGQFF
TRBV29-1,TRBJ2-5,once,NA,TGCAGCGTTGAAGAAGGAGGCAAAGAGACCCAGTACTTC,CSVEEGGKETQYF
TRBV7-9,TRBJ1-6,few,TRBD1,TGTGCCAGCATCACGACAGGGAGCTCCTATAATTCACCCCTCCACTTT,CASITTGSSYNSPLHF
TRBV29-1,TRBJ2-7,NA,NA,TGCAGCGTTGTGGGCCAGGGTGGCCACGAGCAGTACTTC,CSVVGQGGHEQYF
TRBV14,TRBJ1-6,NA,NA,TGTGCCAGCAGCTATACCGACATCCTATATTCACCCCTCCACTTT,CASSYTDILYSPLHF
TRBV27,TRBJ2-3,NA,NA,TGTGCCAGCAGTTTATTCGGGAGTGGGGCAGATACGCAGTATTTT,CASSLFGSGADTQYF
TRBV19,TRBJ2-7,few,TRBD1,TGTGCCAGTAGTCCTGGGACAGGGGGGACCTACGAGCAGTACTTC,CASSPGTGGTYEQYF
TRBV10-3,TRBJ2-7,NA,TRBD2,TGTGCCATCAGTGAGCGACTAGCGGGAAACGAGCAGTACTTC,CAISERLAGNEQYF
TRBV10-2,TRBJ2-5,NA,NA,TGCGCCAGCAGGGAGGATTCAATGTACCAAGAGACCCAGTACTTC,CASREDSMYQETQYF
TRBV30,TRBJ1-4,NA,NA,TGTGCCTGGAGTGAGAGAACCCCGGGGAAACTGTTTTTT,CAWSERTPGKLFF
TRBV4-1,TRBJ2-3,NA,TRBD2,TGCGCCAGCAGCCCCTCACGGGAGGTACGGGATACGCAGTATTTT,CASSPSREVRDTQYF
TRBV19,TRBJ2-3,NA,NA,TGTGCCAGTAGTATAGATTGGGACACTACGCAGTATTTT,CASSIDWDTTQYF
TRBV19,TRBJ2-2,NA,NA,TGTGCCAGTAGTATAGGGTATCTCGACACCGGGGAGCTGTTTTTT,CASSIGYLDTGELFF
TRBV27,TRBJ1-1,NA,NA,TGTGCCAGCAAGGTCCCGGGACACACCCAAGCTTTCTTT,CASKVPGHTQAFF
TRBV14,TRBJ2-7,NA,TRBD1,TGTGCCAGCAGCCCCCGGGACAGGGAAATAAGGGACGAGCAGTACTTC,CASSPRDREIRDEQYF
TRBV5-8,TRBJ2-3,few,NA,TGTGCCAGCAGCTTCCCCGGACCTTCTAGCACAGATACGCAGTATTTT,CASSFPGPSSTDTQYF
TRBV4-3,TRBJ2-2,NA,NA,TGCGCCAGCAGCCAAGTAAACTCGAACACCGGGGAGCTGTTTTTT,CASSQVNSNTGELFF
TRBV25-1,TRBJ1-2,NA,NA,TGTGCCAGCAGTGAAGGGACTGGGGGGGGCTACACCTTC,CASSEGTGGGYTF
TRBV9,TRBJ1-3,NA,NA,TGTGCCAGCAGCGTAGGTGGACCGTCCCTCTCTGGAAACACCATATATTTT,CASSVGGPSLSGNTIYF
TRBV7-9,TRBJ1-5,NA,TRBD1,TGTGCCAGCAGCACAACAGGGGCCGATGGCAATCAGCCCCAGCATTTT,CASSTTGADGNQPQHF
TRBV5-5,TRBJ2-7,NA,NA,TGTGCCAGCAGCGATTATTCGGGGACGAAGGACCGTACTCACGAGCAGTACTTC,CASSDYSGTKDRTHEQYF
TRBV11-2,TRBJ2-3,NA,TRBD2,TGTGCCAGCAGCTTTCCAACCCGGACTAGCGGGAGATCAGATACGCAGTATTTT,CASSFPTRTSGRSDTQYF
TRBV5-1,TRBJ1-4,NA,TRBD1,TGCGCCAGCAGCTTGGAAGGGGGCCGAACTAATGAAAAACTGTTTTTT,CASSLEGGRTNEKLFF
TRBV6-6,TRBJ1-5,NA,NA,TGTGCCAGCGGGGGGCGTAATCAGCCCCAGCATTTT,CASGGRNQPQHF
TRBV27,TRBJ1-2,NA,NA,TGTGCCAGCAGTTTAGGGCGGTACGCTTTC,CASSLGRYAF
TRBV9,TRBJ1-1,once,NA,TGTGCCAGCAGCGCTAGTGGGGGATGGACTGAAGCTTTCTTT,CASSASGGWTEAFF
TRBV7-2,TRBJ2-7,NA,NA,TGTGCCAGCAGCTCCCCCCTCAAGCAGTACTTC,CASSSPLKQYF
TRBV12-5,TRBJ2-7,NA,NA,TGTGCTAGTCCCGATTCCTTCCGTGCGGATTCCTACGAGCAGTACTTC,CASPDSFRADSYEQYF
TRBV27,TRBJ1-6,NA,NA,TGTGCCAGCAGTTGGGGGCGGACAGTGGGGGATTCACCCCTCCACTTT,CASSWGRTVGDSPLHF
TRBV2,TRBJ2-1,NA,TRBD2,TGTGCCAGCAGTGGAACCGGGACTAGCGGGAGGGACAATGAGCAGTTCTTC,CASSGTGTSGRDNEQFF
TRBV11-2,TRBJ2-2,NA,TRBD2,TGTGCCAGCAGCTTAGTGTGGCGGGAGGGCCGAAACGGGGAGCTGTTTTTT,CASSLVWREGRNGELFF
TRBV11-2,TRBJ2-5,NA,TRBD1,TGTGCCAGCAGCCTACGAAGGGGTTGGGACAGGGGGCTGGAGACCCAGTACTTC,CASSLRRGWDRGLETQYF
TRBV30,TRBJ1-1,NA,NA,TGTGCCTGGAGTGCTTTACACACTGAAGCTTTCTTT,CAWSALHTEAFF
TRBV7-3,TRBJ2-1,NA,TRBD2,TGTGCCAGCTCCTACGGCGGGGGTAATGAGCAGTTCTTC,CASSYGGGNEQFF
TRBV28,TRBJ1-5,NA,NA,TGTGCCAGCAGTTCCCCGGGAGACCATCAGCCCCAGCATTTT,CASSSPGDHQPQHF
TRBV5-1,TRBJ2-7,NA,TRBD1,TGCGCCAGCACCGTGGGGACAGGGTACTTTCACGAGCAGTACTTC,CASTVGTGYFHEQYF
TRBV7-9,TRBJ1-1,few,NA,TGTGCCAGCAGCTTTGGGGGATGGACGGGCACTGAAGCTTTCTTT,CASSFGGWTGTEAFF
TRBV10-3,TRBJ2-5,NA,NA,TGTGCCATCAGTGAACCGACCCTCCGAGAGACCCAGTACTTC,CAISEPTLRETQYF